This entry features one T cell receptor (beta chain) sequence. Antigen unknown. PCR was performed using 60 Vbeta and 13 Jbeta primers. Only in-frame clones appear in the TCRdb table, and some are missing; sequencing was by immunoSEQ multiplex PCR. The table records 150,000 to 200,000 clones, about 80% of them present only once. Germline lookup yields CDR1 MDHEN and CDR2 SYDVKM. CDR3 length equals 16 residues. V gave up 2 bases and J gave up 7 bases; unmatched junction bases: 10. The data belong to a study of cytomegalovirus exposure and HLA in healthy donors. Study results and limitations: According to a later analysis, most TCR beta chains associated with CMV appeared HLA-restricted. When the data were analyzed later, several of the most significant clusters appeared to be linked to common viral pathogens. Later on, a genetic analysis was performed. It linked a missense variant in DCLRE1C with V- and J-gene trimming of TCR beta. Across donors, sequencing depth was assumed by presence/absence analyses to be roughly uniform.

This clonotype originated in a woman aged 40-49 years in good health and CMV-seronegative. The material sequenced was PBMCs. V usage is TRBV28 and J usage is TRBJ1-5, with 8 positions matching TRBD1. Here the CDR3 reads CASSLGDQTGVQPQHF. CDR3 nucleotides: TGTGCCAGCAGTTTAGGCGATCAGACAGGGGTCCAGCCCCAGCATTTT. The full variable domain, completed using reference TRBV28 and TRBJ1-5, is DVKVTQSSRYLVKRTGEKVFLECVQDMDHENMFWYRQDPGLGLRLIYFSYDVKMKEKGDIPEGYSVSREKKERFSLILESASTNQTSMYLCASSLGDQTGVQPQHFGDGTRLSIL.